What follows describes a single TCR beta chain. The target of this receptor is not known. Base qualities are missing; no much larger clone stands one base away. To demonstrate the VDJtools post-analysis software, TCR beta repertoires were profiled from the peripheral blood of about 14 young patients with multiple sclerosis. The multiple sclerosis patients were children and adolescents between roughly 6 and 16 years of age. Libraries were prepared through PCR. The reads were generated on an Illumina HiSeq 2500. To reduce PCR and sequencing biases, unique molecular identifiers were incorporated into the TCR beta cDNA libraries. Approximately 500,000 cDNA molecules were obtained for every 1 to 10 million input T cells, so each molecule roughly corresponded to one T cell. The same protocol used for the earlier healthy control dataset was applied to prepare and sequence the patient libraries. Samples belonging to the same batch were prepared together, multiplexed and sequenced on a shared HiSeq lane. Per the source publication's procedure: Raw barcoded reads were processed with MIGEC, and single-read molecular identifier groups were discarded before consensus assembly and CDR3 extraction. VDJtools was used for post-analysis of the clonotype tables, and diversity was normalized by down-sampling every dataset to the size of the smallest sample. To correct batch-related cross-sample contamination, repertoire overlap clustering matched CDR3 amino acid sequences but not nucleotide sequences. Through fastp at Q25 and MiXCR, TCRdb rebuilt clones from the public reads, retaining in-frame beta chains. Entries that share a CDR3 protein sequence are merged under the most common genes and DNA. Clone size and V and J calls follow TCRdb, not the original study. The sample contains hundreds of thousands of distinct CDR3 sequences, 55% to 60% of them found a single time. The biggest ten clones account for around 11% of the sample.

These data originate in a study of post-analysis software for immune sequencing data (dated by TCRdb to about 2015). Looking at the study overall: Disease courses on record covered relapsing-remitting, secondary progressive and progressive-relapsing multiple sclerosis, though some patients had no subtype annotation. A subset of samples was prepared in parallel using single-end sample barcoding, then pooled and co-amplified after Illumina adapter ligation. The patient repertoires were compared against 11 previously published healthy control repertoires obtained from donors aged roughly 6 to 26 years.

CDR1 and CDR2 were assigned from the germline V gene (reference sequence) as DFQATT and SNEGSKA. The V end loses 6 bases and the J end loses 6 bases, and a stretch of 11 bases separates them. The CDR3 contains 11 residues, cysteine and phenylalanine counted. Only CDR3 DNA remains: 33 bases, in frame from the first base. General findings and caveats noted by the study authors: Multiple sclerosis patients had significantly lower normalized Chao1 diversity than controls, a result that suggests substantial peripheral T-cell clonal expansion. Strong co-clustering of samples prepared in the same batch was shown by direct clustering with F measure, prompting a batch-effect correction. The control group was slightly older than the multiple sclerosis patient group. Significantly higher frequencies in patients than in controls were found for roughly five TRBV segments, including TRBV5-6, TRBV5-1 and TRBV20-1.

The sequenced sample consisted of blood. The chain employs TRBV20-1 and TRBJ2-5, and possibly TRBD1, on 6 matching bases. The receptor was derived from a girl aged 2-10 years with multiple sclerosis. The CDR3 has the sequence CSANRDQTQYF. The DNA sequence follows: TGCAGTGCGAACAGGGACCAGACCCAGTACTTC.